This is a list of T cell receptor beta chains from one sample in a study of shared clonotypes between healthy human individuals. The data were produced by immunoSEQ multiplex PCR, yet TCRdb's version contains in-frame clones alone and is incomplete. The sample includes 2 million to 2.5 million clones, approximately 94% seen only once; the top ten take 0.13%. Sequenced sample: naive CD4+ T cells sorted from blood. The source of these receptors is a man aged 18-30 years in good health. Each CDR3 is given with its conserved first and last residue.

v_gene	len	j_gene	CDR3aa
TRBV6-6	14	TRBJ2-7	CASSRTSGSYEQYF
TRBV7-2	19	TRBJ2-7	CASSLVRLAGGPGSYEQYF
TRBV30	14	TRBJ2-3	CATNLAGSTDTQYF
TRBV30	12	TRBJ1-6	CAWRRAESPLHF
TRBV2	14	TRBJ1-4	CASSENALGEKLFF
TRBV19	15	TRBJ1-1	CASSSTALLNTEAFF
TRBV6-6	16	TRBJ2-7	CASRDLAGDSSYEQYF
TRBV6-1	12	TRBJ1-1	CASTGRGYEAFF
TRBV27	14	TRBJ1-1	CASSSPGGAPEAFF
TRBV27	15	TRBJ2-2	CASRVTGVNTGELFF
TRBV7-3	13	TRBJ2-5	CASSPHLGETQYF
TRBV5-4	16	TRBJ2-5	CASSDRDRGLQETQYF
TRBV6-6	15	TRBJ1-5	CASSYPSGSRQPQHF
TRBV5-1	12	TRBJ2-5	CASSFGAETQYF
TRBV7-2	14	TRBJ2-5	CASSFGGRQETQYF
TRBV5-5	14	TRBJ1-6	CATGPAEASSPLHF
TRBV5-1	16	TRBJ1-6	CASSLGGTGGWSPLHF
TRBV6-1	18	TRBJ2-5	CASSVRHPGVAGQETQYF
TRBV6-1	14	TRBJ1-1	CASRIKALNTEAFF
TRBV5-4	14	TRBJ1-3	CASSSGGPGNTIYF
TRBV12-5	16	TRBJ2-5	CASGLGISGFQETQYF
TRBV28	14	TRBJ1-2	CASSSALGAYGYTF
TRBV6-5	14	TRBJ1-1	CATHRGRMNTEAFF
TRBV6-1	14	TRBJ1-1	CASSYGQGMTEAFF
TRBV15	14	TRBJ1-1	CATSRDMVNTEAFF
TRBV5-4	14	TRBJ2-5	CASSLGQGQETQYF
TRBV2	14	TRBJ1-2	CASSERGASYGYTF
TRBV7-2	15	TRBJ2-7	CASSLGAGSSYEQYF
TRBV2	11	TRBJ1-6	CASSEGAPLHF
TRBV18	17	TRBJ1-1	CASSPRRSGFENTEAFF
TRBV10-3	15	TRBJ2-1	CASQTSPNNYNEQFF
TRBV15	15	TRBJ2-1	CATSGRRKTSDEQFF
TRBV5-1	13	TRBJ1-5	CASSLDRNQPQHF
TRBV4-3	14	TRBJ2-2	CASSLDPNTGELFF
TRBV11-2	15	TRBJ1-5	CASSLEVTGNQPQHF
TRBV27	14	TRBJ1-1	CASSRRSSNTEAFF
TRBV18	13	TRBJ1-1	CASSPREGTEAFF